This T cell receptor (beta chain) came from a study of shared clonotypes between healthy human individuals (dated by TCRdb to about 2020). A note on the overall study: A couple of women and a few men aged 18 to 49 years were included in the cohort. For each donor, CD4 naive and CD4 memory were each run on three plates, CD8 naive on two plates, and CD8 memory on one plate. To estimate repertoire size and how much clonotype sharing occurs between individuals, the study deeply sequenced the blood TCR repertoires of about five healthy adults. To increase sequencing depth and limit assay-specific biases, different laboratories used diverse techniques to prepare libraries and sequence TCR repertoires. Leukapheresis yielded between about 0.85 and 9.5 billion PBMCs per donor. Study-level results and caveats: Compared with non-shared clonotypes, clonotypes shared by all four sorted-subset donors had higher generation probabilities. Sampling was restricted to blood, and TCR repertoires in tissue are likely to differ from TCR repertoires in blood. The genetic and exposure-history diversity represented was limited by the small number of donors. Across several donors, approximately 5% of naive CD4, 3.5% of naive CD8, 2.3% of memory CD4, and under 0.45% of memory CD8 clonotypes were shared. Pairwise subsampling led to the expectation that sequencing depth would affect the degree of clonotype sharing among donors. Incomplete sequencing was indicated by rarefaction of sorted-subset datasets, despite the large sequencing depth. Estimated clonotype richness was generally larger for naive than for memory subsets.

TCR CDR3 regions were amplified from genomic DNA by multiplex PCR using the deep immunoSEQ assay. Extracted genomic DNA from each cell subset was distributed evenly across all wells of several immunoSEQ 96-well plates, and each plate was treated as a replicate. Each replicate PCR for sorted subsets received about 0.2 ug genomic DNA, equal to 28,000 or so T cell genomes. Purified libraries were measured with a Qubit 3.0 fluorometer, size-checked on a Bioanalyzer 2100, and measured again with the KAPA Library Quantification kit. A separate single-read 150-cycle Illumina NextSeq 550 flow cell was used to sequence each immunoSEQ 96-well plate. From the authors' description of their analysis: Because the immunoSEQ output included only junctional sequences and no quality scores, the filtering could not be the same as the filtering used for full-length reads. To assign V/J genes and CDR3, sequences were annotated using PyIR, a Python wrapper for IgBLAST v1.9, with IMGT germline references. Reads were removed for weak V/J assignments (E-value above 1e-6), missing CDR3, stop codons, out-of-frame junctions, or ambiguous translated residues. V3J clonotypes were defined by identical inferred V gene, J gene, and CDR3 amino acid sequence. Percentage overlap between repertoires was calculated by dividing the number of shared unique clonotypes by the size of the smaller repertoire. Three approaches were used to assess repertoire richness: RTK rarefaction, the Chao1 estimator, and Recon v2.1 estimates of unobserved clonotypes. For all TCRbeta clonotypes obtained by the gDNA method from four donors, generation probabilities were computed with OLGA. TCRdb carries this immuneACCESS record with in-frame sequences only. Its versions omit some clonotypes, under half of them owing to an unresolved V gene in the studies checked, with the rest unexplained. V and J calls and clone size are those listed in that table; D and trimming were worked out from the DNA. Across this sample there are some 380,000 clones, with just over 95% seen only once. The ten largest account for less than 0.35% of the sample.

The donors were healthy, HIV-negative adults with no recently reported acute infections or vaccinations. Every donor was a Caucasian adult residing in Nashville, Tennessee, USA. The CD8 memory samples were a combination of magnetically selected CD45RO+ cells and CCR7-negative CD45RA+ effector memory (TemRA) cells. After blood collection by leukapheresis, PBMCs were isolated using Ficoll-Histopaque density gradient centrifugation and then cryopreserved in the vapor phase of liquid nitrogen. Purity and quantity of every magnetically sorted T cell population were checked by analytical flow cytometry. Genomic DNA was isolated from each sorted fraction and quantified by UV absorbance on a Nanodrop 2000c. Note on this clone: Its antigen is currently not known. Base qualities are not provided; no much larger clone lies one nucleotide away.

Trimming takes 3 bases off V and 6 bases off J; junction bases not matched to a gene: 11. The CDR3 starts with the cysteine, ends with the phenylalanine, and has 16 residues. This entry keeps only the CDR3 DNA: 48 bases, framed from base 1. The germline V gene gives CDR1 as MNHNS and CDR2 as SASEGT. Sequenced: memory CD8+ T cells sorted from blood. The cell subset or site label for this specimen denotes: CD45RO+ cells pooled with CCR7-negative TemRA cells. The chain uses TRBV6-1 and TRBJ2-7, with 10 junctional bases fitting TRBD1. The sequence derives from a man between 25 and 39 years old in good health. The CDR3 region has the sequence CASSETPRQGASEQYF. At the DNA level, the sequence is TGTGCCAGCAGTGAGACCCCCCGACAGGGGGCCTCCGAGCAGTACTTC.